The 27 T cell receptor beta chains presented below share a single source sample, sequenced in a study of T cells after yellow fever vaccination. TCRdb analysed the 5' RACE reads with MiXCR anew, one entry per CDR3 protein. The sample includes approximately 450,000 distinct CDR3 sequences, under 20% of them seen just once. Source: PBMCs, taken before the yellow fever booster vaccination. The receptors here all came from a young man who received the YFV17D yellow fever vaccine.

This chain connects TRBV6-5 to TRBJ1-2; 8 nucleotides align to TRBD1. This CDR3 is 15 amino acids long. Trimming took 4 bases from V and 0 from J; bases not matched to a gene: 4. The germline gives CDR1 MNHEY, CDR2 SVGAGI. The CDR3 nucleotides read TGTGCCAGCAGTTCAAGGACAGGGACTAACTATGGCTACACCTTC. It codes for CASSSRTGTNYGYTF.

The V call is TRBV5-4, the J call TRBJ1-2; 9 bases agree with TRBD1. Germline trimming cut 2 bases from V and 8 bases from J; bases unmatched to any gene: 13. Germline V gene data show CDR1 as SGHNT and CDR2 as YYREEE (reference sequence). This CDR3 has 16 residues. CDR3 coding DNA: TGTGCCAGCAGCTTAAGAGACAGGGGGGCCCCAGGGGGCTACACCTTC. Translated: CASSLRDRGAPGGYTF. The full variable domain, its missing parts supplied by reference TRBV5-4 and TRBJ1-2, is ETGVTQSPTHLIKTRGQQVTLRCSSQSGHNTVSWYQQALGQGPQFIFQYYREEENGRGNFPPRFSGLQFPNYSSELNVNALELDDSALYLCASSLRDRGAPGGYTFGSGTRLTVV.

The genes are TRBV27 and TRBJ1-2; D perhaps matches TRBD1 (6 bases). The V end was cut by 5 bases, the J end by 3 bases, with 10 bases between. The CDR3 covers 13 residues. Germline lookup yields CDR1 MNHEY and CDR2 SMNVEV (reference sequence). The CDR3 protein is CASSLTGYYGYTF. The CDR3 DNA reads TGTGCCAGCAGTCTAACAGGGTACTATGGCTACACCTTC.

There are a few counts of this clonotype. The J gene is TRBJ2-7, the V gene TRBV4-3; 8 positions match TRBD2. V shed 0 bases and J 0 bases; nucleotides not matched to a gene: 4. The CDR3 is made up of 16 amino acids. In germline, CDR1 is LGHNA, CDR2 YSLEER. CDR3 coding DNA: TGCGCCAGCAGCCAAGATGCGGGGGGAAGCTCCTACGAGCAGTACTTC. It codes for CASSQDAGGSSYEQYF.

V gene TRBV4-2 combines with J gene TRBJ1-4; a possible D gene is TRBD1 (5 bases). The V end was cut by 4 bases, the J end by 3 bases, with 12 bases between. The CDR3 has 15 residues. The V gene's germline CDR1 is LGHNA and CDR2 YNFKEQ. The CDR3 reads CASSRTPGSNEKLFF. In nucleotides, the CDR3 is TGTGCCAGCAGCCGTACGCCAGGGTCTAATGAAAAACTGTTTTTT.

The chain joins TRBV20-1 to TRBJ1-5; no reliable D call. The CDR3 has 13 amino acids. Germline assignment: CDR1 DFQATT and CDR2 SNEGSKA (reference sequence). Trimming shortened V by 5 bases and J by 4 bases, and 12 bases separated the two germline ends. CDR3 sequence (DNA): TGCAGTGCTCGAACCGGGTCGAATCAGCCCCAGCATTTT. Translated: CSARTGSNQPQHF.

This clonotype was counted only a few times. The CDR3 sequence: CASSQVSTGGVYEQYF. The CDR3 DNA reads TGCGCCAGCAGCCAAGTTTCCACAGGGGGTGTCTACGAGCAGTACTTC. The V and J genes are TRBV4-3 and TRBJ2-7; TRBD1 matches 8 bases. Per germline, CDR1 LGHNA and CDR2 YSLEER. V shed 1 base, J shed 3 bases, and the junction held 8 bases outside the gene matches. CDR3 length equals 16 residues.

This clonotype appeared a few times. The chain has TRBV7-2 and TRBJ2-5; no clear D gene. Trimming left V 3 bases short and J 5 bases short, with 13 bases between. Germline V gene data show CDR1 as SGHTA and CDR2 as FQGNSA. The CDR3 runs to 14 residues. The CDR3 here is CASSFSLGMETQYF. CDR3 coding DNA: TGTGCCAGCAGCTTTTCGCTAGGGATGGAGACCCAGTACTTC.

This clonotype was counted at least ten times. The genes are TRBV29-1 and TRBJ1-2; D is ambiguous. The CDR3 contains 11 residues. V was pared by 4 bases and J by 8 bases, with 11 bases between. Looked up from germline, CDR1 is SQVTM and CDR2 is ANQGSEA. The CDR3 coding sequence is TGCAGCGTTGGGACCACGGAGGGCTACACCTTC. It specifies CSVGTTEGYTF.

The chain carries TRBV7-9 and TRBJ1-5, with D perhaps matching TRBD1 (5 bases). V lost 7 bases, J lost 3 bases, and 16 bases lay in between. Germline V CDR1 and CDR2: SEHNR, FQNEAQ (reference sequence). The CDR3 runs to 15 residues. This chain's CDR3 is CASTQGGDPNQPQHF. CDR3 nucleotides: TGTGCCAGCACCCAGGGCGGGGACCCCAATCAGCCCCAGCATTTT.

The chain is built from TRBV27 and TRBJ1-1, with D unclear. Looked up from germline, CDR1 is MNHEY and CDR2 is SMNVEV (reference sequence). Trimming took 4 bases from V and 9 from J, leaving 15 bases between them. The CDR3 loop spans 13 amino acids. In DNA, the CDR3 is TGTGCCAGCAGTTCTGGCAGGCGAACTCAAGCTTTCTTT. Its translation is CASSSGRRTQAFF.

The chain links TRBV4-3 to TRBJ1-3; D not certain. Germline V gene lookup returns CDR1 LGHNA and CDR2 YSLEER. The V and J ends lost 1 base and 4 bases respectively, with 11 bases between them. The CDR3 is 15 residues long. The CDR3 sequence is CASSQGRLGGNTIYF. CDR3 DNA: TGCGCCAGCAGCCAAGGGCGCTTGGGGGGAAACACCATATATTTT.

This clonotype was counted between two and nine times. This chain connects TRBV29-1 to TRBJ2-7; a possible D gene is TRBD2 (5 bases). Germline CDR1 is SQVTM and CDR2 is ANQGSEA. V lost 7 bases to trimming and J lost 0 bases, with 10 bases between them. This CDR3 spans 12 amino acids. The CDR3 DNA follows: TGCAGCGCCCGGACTCTCTCCTACGAGCAGTACTTC. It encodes CSARTLSYEQYF.

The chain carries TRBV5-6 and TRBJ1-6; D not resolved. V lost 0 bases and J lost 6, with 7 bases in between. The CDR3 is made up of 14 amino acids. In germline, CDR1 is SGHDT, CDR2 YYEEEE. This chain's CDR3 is CASSLGQVNSPLHF. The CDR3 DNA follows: TGTGCCAGCAGCTTGGGGCAGGTTAATTCACCCCTCCACTTT.

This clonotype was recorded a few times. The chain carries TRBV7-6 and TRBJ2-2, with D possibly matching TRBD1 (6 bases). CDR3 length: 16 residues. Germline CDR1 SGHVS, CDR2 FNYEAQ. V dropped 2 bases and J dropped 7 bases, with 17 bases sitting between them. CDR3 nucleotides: TGTGCCAGCAGCTTACGGGCAGGGGAAGGGAGCGGGGAGCTGTTTTTT. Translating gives CASSLRAGEGSGELFF. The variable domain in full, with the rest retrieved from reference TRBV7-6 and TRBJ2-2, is GAGVSQSPRYKVTKRGQDVALRCDPISGHVSLYWYRQALGQGPEFLTYFNYEAQQDKSGLPNDRFSAERPEGSISTLTIQRTEQRDSAMYRCASSLRAGEGSGELFFGEGSRLTVL.

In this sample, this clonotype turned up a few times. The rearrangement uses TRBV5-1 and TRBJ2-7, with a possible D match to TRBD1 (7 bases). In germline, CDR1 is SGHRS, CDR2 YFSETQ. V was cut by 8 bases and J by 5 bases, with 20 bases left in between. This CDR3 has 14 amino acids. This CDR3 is CASKQRQGGNEQYF. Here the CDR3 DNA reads TGCGCCAGTAAACAGAGGCAGGGGGGCAACGAGCAGTACTTC.

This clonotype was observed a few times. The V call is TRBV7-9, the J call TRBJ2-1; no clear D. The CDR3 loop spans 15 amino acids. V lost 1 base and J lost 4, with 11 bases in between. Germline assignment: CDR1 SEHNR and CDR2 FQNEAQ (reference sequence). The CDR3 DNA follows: TGTGCCAGCAGCTTAGGGGTCAGTCTGTACAATGAGCAGTTCTTC. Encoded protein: CASSLGVSLYNEQFF. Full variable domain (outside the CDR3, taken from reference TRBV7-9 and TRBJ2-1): DTGVSQNPRHKITKRGQNVTFRCDPISEHNRLYWYRQTLGQGPEFLTYFQNEAQLEKSRLLSDRFSAERPKGSFSTLEIQRTEQGDSAMYLCASSLGVSLYNEQFFGPGTRLTVL.

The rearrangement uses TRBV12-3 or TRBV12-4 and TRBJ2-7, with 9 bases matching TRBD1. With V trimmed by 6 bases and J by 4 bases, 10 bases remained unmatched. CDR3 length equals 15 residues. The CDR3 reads CASSAGTGNKYEQYV. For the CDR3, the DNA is TGTGCCAGCAGCGCCGGGACAGGGAATAAGTACGAGCAGTACGTC.

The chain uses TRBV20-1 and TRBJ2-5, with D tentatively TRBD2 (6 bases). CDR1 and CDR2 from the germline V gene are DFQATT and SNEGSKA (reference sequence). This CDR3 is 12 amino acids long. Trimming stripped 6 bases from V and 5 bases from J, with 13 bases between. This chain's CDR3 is CSALPGGETQYF. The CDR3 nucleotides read TGCAGTGCGCTACCTGGGGGGGAGACCCAGTACTTC.

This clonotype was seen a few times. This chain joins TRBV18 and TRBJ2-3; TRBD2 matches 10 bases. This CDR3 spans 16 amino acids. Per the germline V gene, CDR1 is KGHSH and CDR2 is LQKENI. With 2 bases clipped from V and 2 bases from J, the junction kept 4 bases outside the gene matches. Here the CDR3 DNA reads TGTGCCAGCTCACCATTCCTAGCGGGGGACACAGATACGCAGTATTTT. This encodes CASSPFLAGDTDTQYF.

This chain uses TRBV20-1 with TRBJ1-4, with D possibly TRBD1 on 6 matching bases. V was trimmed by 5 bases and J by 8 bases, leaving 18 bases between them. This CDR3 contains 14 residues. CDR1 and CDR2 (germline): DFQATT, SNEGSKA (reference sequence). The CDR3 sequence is CSASRQAGVEKLFF. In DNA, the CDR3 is TGCAGTGCTTCCCGACAGGCGGGTGTCGAAAAACTGTTTTTT.

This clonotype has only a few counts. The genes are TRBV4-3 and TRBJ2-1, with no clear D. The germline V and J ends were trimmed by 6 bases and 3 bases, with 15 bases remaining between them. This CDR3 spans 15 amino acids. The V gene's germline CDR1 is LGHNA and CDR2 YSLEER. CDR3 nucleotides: TGCGCCAGCAGATGGAGTCAAAACGGCTACAATGAGCAGTTCTTC. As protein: CASRWSQNGYNEQFF.

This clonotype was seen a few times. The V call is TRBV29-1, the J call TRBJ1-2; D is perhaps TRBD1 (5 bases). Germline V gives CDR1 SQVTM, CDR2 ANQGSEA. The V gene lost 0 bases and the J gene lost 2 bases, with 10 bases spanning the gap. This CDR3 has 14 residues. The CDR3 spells CSVEDPDRNYGYTF. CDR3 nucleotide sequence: TGCAGCGTTGAAGATCCTGACAGAAACTATGGCTACACCTTC.

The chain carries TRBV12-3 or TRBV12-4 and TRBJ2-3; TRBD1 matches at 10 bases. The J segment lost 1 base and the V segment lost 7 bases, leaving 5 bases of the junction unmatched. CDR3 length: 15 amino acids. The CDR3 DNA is TGTGCCAGCACCCCAGGGACAGGGGGCACAGATACGCAGTATTTT. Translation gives CASTPGTGGTDTQYF.

The CDR3 DNA follows: TGTGCCAGCAGGTCAGCGGGGTCCCGTAGTACGCAGTATTTT. Translated: CASRSAGSRSTQYF. The chain recombines TRBV7-2 with TRBJ2-3, with TRBD2 matching over 7 bases. This CDR3 has 14 amino acids. The ends lost 6 bases at V and 8 bases at J; junction bases unmatched: 11. The germline V gene encodes CDR1 SGHTA and CDR2 FQGNSA.

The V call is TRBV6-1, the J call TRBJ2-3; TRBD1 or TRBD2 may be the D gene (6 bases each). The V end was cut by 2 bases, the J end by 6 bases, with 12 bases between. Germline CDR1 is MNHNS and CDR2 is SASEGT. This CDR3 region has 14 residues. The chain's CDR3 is CASSEKGGYDTQYF. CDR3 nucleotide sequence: TGTGCCAGCAGTGAAAAGGGGGGCTATGATACGCAGTATTTT.

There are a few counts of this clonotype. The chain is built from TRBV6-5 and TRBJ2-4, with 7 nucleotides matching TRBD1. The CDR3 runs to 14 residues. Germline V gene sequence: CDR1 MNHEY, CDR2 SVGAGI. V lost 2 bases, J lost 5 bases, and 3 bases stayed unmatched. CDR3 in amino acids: CASSYEGQENIQYF. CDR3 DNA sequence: TGTGCCAGCAGTTACGAAGGACAGGAAAACATTCAGTACTTC.